Listed here are 16 T cell receptor beta chains from one sample, sequenced in a study of blood T cell repertoires in COVID-19. The method was immunoSEQ multiplex PCR; TCRdb's version includes in-frame clones alone and lacks a portion of them. Of about 240,000 clones listed, 70% to 85% are singletons. Material for sequencing was peripheral blood. The receptors were sampled from a woman of 80 years or more with acute or convalescent COVID-19.

The rearrangement uses TRBV18 and TRBJ1-1, with TRBD1 matching 9 bases. There are 16 residues in the CDR3. Germline V gene lookup returns CDR1 KGHSH and CDR2 LQKENI. The ends lost 2 bases at V and 4 bases at J; junction bases unmatched: 8. CDR3 loop: CASSPSRQGVTTEAFF. CDR3 DNA sequence: TGTGCCAGCTCACCATCGAGACAGGGGGTTACCACTGAAGCTTTCTTT.

The chain uses TRBV28 and TRBJ1-1; 9 bases align to TRBD1. The V and J ends lost 7 bases and 4 bases, in that order; junction bases with no gene match: 7. CDR1 is MDHEN, CDR2 SYDVKM, per germline. This CDR3 has 14 amino acids. CDR3 nucleotide sequence: TGTGCCAGCACGACAGGGGGGAGTCGCACTGAAGCTTTCTTT. Translated: CASTTGGSRTEAFF.

V usage is TRBV5-4 and J usage is TRBJ2-2; 11 nucleotides align to TRBD1. This CDR3 is 16 amino acids long. Per the germline V gene, CDR1 is SGHNT and CDR2 is YYREEE (reference sequence). V gave up 4 bases and J gave up 5 bases; unmatched junction bases: 7. The CDR3 sequence: CASSQGQGVFTGELFF. CDR3 DNA sequence: TGTGCCAGCAGCCAGGGACAGGGGGTTTTTACCGGGGAGCTGTTTTTT. Full variable domain (missing parts from reference TRBV5-4 and TRBJ2-2): ETGVTQSPTHLIKTRGQQVTLRCSSQSGHNTVSWYQQALGQGPQFIFQYYREEENGRGNFPPRFSGLQFPNYSSELNVNALELDDSALYLCASSQGQGVFTGELFFGEGSRLTVL.

The chain links TRBV24-1 to TRBJ1-2; no clear D. There are 11 residues in the CDR3. Germline loops: CDR1 KGHDR, CDR2 SFDVKD. The germline V and J ends were trimmed by 0 bases and 7 bases, with 2 bases remaining between them. The CDR3 region is CATSDLRGYTF. The DNA for the CDR3 is TGTGCCACCAGTGATTTGCGTGGCTACACCTTC.

Only one count was recorded for this clone. The chain links TRBV18 to TRBJ1-4; D gene ambiguous. CDR1 KGHSH and CDR2 LQKENI come from the germline V gene. Between the trimmed V and J ends, which lost 4 bases and 8 bases, there was a span of 11 bases. The length of the CDR3 is 13 residues. In DNA form, the CDR3 reads TGTGCCAGCTCACTAAGAGCATGGGAAAAACTGTTTTTT. Encoded protein: CASSLRAWEKLFF.

This clone occurred once. The gene calls are TRBV27 and TRBJ1-5, with 7 positions matching TRBD1. The CDR3 consists of 16 residues. J was trimmed by 4 bases and V by 0 bases; bases with no gene match: 6. Germline V gene data show CDR1 as MNHEY and CDR2 as SMNVEV (reference sequence). The CDR3: CASSLSTGEMNQPQHF. CDR3 bases: TGTGCCAGCAGTTTATCCACAGGGGAGATGAATCAGCCCCAGCATTTT.

This clone was detected once. The chain's CDR3 is CASSLEGASNTGELFF. The CDR3 DNA follows: TGCGCCAGCAGCTTGGAGGGGGCCTCGAACACCGGGGAGCTGTTTTTT. The chain is built from TRBV5-1 and TRBJ2-2, with TRBD1 matching over 7 bases. This CDR3 has 16 amino acids. The V gene end was trimmed by 0 bases and the J gene end by 0 bases; junction bases not matched to a gene: 2. Per germline, CDR1 SGHRS and CDR2 YFSETQ.

This chain joins TRBV15 and TRBJ1-5; possibly TRBD1 for D (6 bases). Germline values: CDR1 LNHNV, CDR2 YYDKDF (reference sequence). CDR3 length: 17 amino acids. V shed 0 bases and J shed 4 bases, with 16 bases lying between them. In DNA, the CDR3 is TGTGCCACCAGCAGAGACCCGGGAGGGGGACATAATCAGCCCCAGCATTTT. This encodes CATSRDPGGGHNQPQHF.

The V call is TRBV27, the J call TRBJ2-4; TRBD1 matches 7 bases. J gave up 4 bases and V 8 bases, and 8 bases lay outside the gene matches. The CDR3 contains 14 residues. Germline CDR1 MNHEY, CDR2 SMNVEV (reference sequence). In DNA form, the CDR3 reads TGTGCCAGCCGGGCGGTGGGACAGAAAAACATTCAGTACTTC. Its translation: CASRAVGQKNIQYF.

The chain combines TRBV29-1 with TRBJ2-1; no definite D call. CDR3 size: 14 residues. Germline V gives CDR1 SQVTM, CDR2 ANQGSEA. Trimming shortened V by 3 bases and J by 0 bases, and 9 bases separated the two germline ends. CDR3 bases: TGCAGCGTTGAGGTACCGGTCTCCTACAATGAGCAGTTCTTC. Its translation: CSVEVPVSYNEQFF.

The chain employs TRBV28 and TRBJ2-7, with D possibly TRBD1 on 6 matching bases. V was cut by 2 bases and J by 5 bases, with 16 bases left in between. Germline V CDR1 and CDR2: MDHEN, SYDVKM. CDR3 size: 15 residues. The CDR3 region is CASSLGYQGWNEQYF. CDR3 sequence (DNA): TGTGCCAGCAGTTTAGGTTACCAGGGGTGGAACGAGCAGTACTTC.

This chain uses TRBV5-1 with TRBJ2-1; 15 positions agree with TRBD2. The junction had 9 bases not matched to a gene; V was cut back by 5 bases and J by 6 bases. The CDR3 spans 17 residues. Germline CDR1 and CDR2: SGHRS and YFSETQ. The CDR3 is CASRARGLAGGSNEQFF. The CDR3 coding sequence is TGCGCCAGCAGAGCCAGGGGACTAGCGGGGGGTAGCAATGAGCAGTTCTTC.

The CDR3 reads CASSPGGTSPLHF. The DNA of the CDR3 is TGTGCCAGCAGCCCCGGGGGAACCTCACCCCTCCACTTT. The chain has TRBV7-8 and TRBJ1-6, with D maybe TRBD1 (5 bases). This CDR3 region has 13 residues. The V gene's germline CDR1 is SGHVS and CDR2 FQNEAQ. V lost 5 bases and J lost 10, with 12 bases in between. Based on the CDR3 plus reference TRBV7-8 and TRBJ1-6, the full variable domain is GAGVSQSPRYKVAKRGQDVALRCDPISGHVSLFWYQQALGQGPEFLTYFQNEAQLDKSGLPSDRFFAERPEGSVSTLKIQRTQQEDSAVYLCASSPGGTSPLHFGNGTRLTVT.

The rearrangement uses TRBV5-1 and TRBJ2-2; D call uncertain. The V and J ends lost 1 base and 2 bases respectively, with 9 bases between them. The CDR3 loop spans 15 amino acids. In germline, CDR1 is SGHRS, CDR2 YFSETQ. The CDR3 loop reads CASSLIAGNTGELFF. The DNA of the CDR3 is TGCGCCAGCAGCTTGATCGCAGGAAACACCGGGGAGCTGTTTTTT.

CDR3 nucleotides: TGTGCCAGCAGTTACGCGGGGGGGCGTCTGAAGACCCAGTACTTC. Its translation: CASSYAGGRLKTQYF. This chain joins TRBV6-2 or TRBV6-3 and TRBJ2-5; TRBD2 aligns across 9 bases. This CDR3 region has 15 residues. V gave up 2 bases and J gave up 6 bases; unmatched junction bases: 7. CDR1 is MNHEY, CDR2 SVGEGT, per germline.

The chain couples TRBV12-3 or TRBV12-4 to TRBJ2-2; 8 bases are a match to TRBD2. Trimming cost V 7 bases and J 9 bases; bases outside gene matches: 7. This CDR3 region has 13 residues. The CDR3 here is CASTGGPIRELFF. In nucleotides, the CDR3 is TGTGCCAGCACGGGGGGGCCTATCCGGGAGCTGTTTTTT.